The rows below give T cell receptor beta chains drawn from one sample of a study of follicular helper T cells after annual influenza vaccination. Produced via immunoSEQ multiplex PCR; TCRdb's table is partial and in-frame only. This table has about 6,800 clones, more than 75% appearing once. Sequencing was performed on CXCR5- memory CD4+ T cells sorted from blood, taken 7 days after influenza vaccination. The receptor set was obtained from an adult who received the influenza vaccine. CDR3s leave out the opening cysteine and the closing phenylalanine or tryptophan.

TRBV5-5,ASSFAPGTGEQY
TRBV19,ASSVDRDAVQPQH
TRBV5-1,ASSPGRAPGTDGYT
TRBV9,ASSVAPAGGQETQY
TRBV25-1,ASSDTTGVPDTQY
TRBV5-8,ASSTRGKGDTQY
TRBV5-6,ASSPGGQETQY
TRBV21-1,ASSKVSDRQETQY
TRBV6-1,ASRDPAGIADTQY
TRBV6-6,ASSDREAANYGYT
TRBV19,ASSHAPLAAYNEQF